A single sample is the source of the 32 T cell receptor beta chains below, sequenced in a study of shared clonotypes between healthy human individuals. Repertoires were generated with immunoSEQ multiplex PCR, while TCRdb's copy carries only in-frame clones and drops some. This sample has about 2 million clones; roughly 96% occur once, and the top ten carry roughly 0.13%. Material: naive CD4+ T cells sorted from blood. Subset described: CD45RA+ positively selected. These receptors were taken from a man aged 18 to 35 in good health.

This clone showed up just once. The chain is built from TRBV7-2 and TRBJ1-5, with D possibly TRBD1 on 5 matching bases. Germline lookup yields CDR1 SGHTA and CDR2 FQGNSA. V lost 3 bases and J 3 bases, leaving 9 bases between the germline ends. The CDR3 length is 14 residues. The CDR3 sequence is CASSFWGYNQPQHF. In nucleotides, the CDR3 is TGTGCCAGCAGCTTTTGGGGGTACAATCAGCCCCAGCATTTT.

V is TRBV10-3 and J is TRBJ2-7; either TRBD1 or TRBD2 may fit D (5 bases each). CDR3 length: 15 amino acids. Germline CDR1 reads ENHRY; CDR2 reads SYGVKD. The V and J ends lost 4 bases and 3 bases respectively, with 16 bases between them. In DNA, the CDR3 is TGTGCCATCAGTGGAGGGGCCTCCAAGAACTACGAGCAGTACTTC. It codes for CAISGGASKNYEQYF.

Notes on this clone: The same CDR3 also results from other DNA sequences found in this sample. The rearrangement uses TRBV15 and TRBJ1-3; no firm D call. The CDR3 runs to 14 residues. V lost 1 base and J 1 base, leaving 5 bases between the germline ends. Germline V lookup: CDR1 LNHNV, CDR2 YYDKDF (reference sequence). The CDR3 region has the DNA TGTGCCACCAGCAGAGGCGGTTCTGGAAACACCATATATTTT. It encodes CATSRGGSGNTIYF.

The chain joins TRBV27 to TRBJ1-4; 8 bases align to TRBD1. The V and J ends lost 6 bases and 8 bases, in that order; junction bases with no gene match: 8. This CDR3 contains 14 residues. The germline CDR1 and CDR2 sequences are MNHEY and SMNVEV (reference sequence). CDR3 amino acids: CASSPPGGVEKLFF. The CDR3 DNA reads as TGTGCCAGCAGCCCGCCAGGGGGCGTAGAAAAACTGTTTTTT.

The CDR3 reads CASSVGGDSPGNTIYF. In nucleotides, the CDR3 is TGTGCCAGCAGCGTAGGGGGGGACAGTCCTGGAAACACCATATATTTT. The chain has TRBV9 and TRBJ1-3; 7 bases fit TRBD1. Germline assignment: CDR1 SGDLS and CDR2 YYNGEE. With V trimmed by 0 bases and J by 2 bases, 5 bases remained unmatched. The CDR3 length is 16 residues.

The V call is TRBV2, the J call TRBJ2-2; either TRBD1 or TRBD2 may supply D (5 bases each). Trimming took off 8 bases at V and 0 bases at J, with 10 bases between the two ends. This CDR3 comprises 14 residues. Per the germline V gene, CDR1 is SNHLY and CDR2 is FYNNEI. The CDR3 reads CASGTESNTGELFF. DNA of the CDR3: TGTGCCAGCGGGACGGAATCGAACACCGGGGAGCTGTTTTTT.

The chain carries TRBV4-2 and TRBJ2-1; 8 bases map to TRBD2. The CDR3 loop spans 16 amino acids. From germline, CDR1 is LGHNA and CDR2 YNFKEQ. With 0 bases clipped from V and 4 bases from J, the junction kept 5 bases outside the gene matches. CDR3 loop: CASSQDWTGGYNEQFF. The DNA of the CDR3 is TGTGCCAGCAGCCAAGATTGGACGGGGGGGTACAATGAGCAGTTCTTC.

The chain carries TRBV6-5 and TRBJ1-1; D is unresolved. This CDR3 contains 15 residues. The ends were cut back, 7 bases at V and 1 base at J, with 16 bases in the middle. The V gene's germline CDR1 is MNHEY and CDR2 SVGAGI. CDR3 in DNA: TGTGCCAGCATCGATGGACCAGAAAGGAACACTGAAGCTTTCTTT. Encoded protein: CASIDGPERNTEAFF.

This sequence joins TRBV4-1 and TRBJ2-5, with D uncertain. There are 12 residues in the CDR3. The germline CDR1 and CDR2 sequences are MGHRA and YSYEKL. The V end lost 3 bases, the J end lost 5 bases, and 7 bases lay between the germline ends. CDR3 nucleotides: TGCGCCAGCAGCCATAATTGGGAGACCCAGTACTTC. Translated: CASSHNWETQYF.

The rearrangement joins TRBV10-1 to TRBJ1-6, with unresolved D. Trimming took off 5 bases at V and 5 bases at J, with 10 bases between the two ends. In germline, CDR1 is WNHNN, CDR2 SYGVQD (reference sequence). The CDR3 runs to 14 residues. The CDR3 nucleotides are TGCGCCAGCAGTTCCTCGGGCCATAATTCACCCCTCCACTTT. It codes for CASSSSGHNSPLHF.

Comment on this clone: Other DNA sequences in this specimen translate into the identical CDR3. The chain employs TRBV5-1 and TRBJ2-5, with D possibly matching TRBD1 (6 bases). Germline CDR1 is SGHRS and CDR2 is YFSETQ. The germline V and J ends were trimmed by 4 bases and 2 bases, with 12 bases remaining between them. The CDR3 is made up of 14 amino acids. This CDR3 reads CASSPGQIQETQYF. The DNA of the CDR3 is TGCGCCAGCAGCCCCGGACAGATACAAGAGACCCAGTACTTC.

The J gene is TRBJ2-4, the V gene TRBV2; 8 nucleotides match TRBD1. With V trimmed by 6 bases and J by 6 bases, 10 bases remained unmatched. CDR3 size: 15 residues. Germline assignment: CDR1 SNHLY and CDR2 FYNNEI. The chain's CDR3 is CASSGQGAQANIQYF. The CDR3, as DNA: TGTGCCAGCAGCGGACAGGGAGCGCAAGCAAACATTCAGTACTTC.

CDR3 in amino acids: CASSWSQETQYF. The CDR3, as DNA: TGTGCCAGCAGCTGGTCACAAGAGACCCAGTACTTC. V usage is TRBV11-2 and J usage is TRBJ2-5; D unresolved. V lost 4 bases, J lost 2 bases, and 5 bases lay in between. The germline V gene has CDR1 SGHAT and CDR2 FQNNGV. This CDR3 is built from 12 residues.

The V gene is TRBV10-1, the J gene TRBJ1-4; unclear D gene. Germline lookup yields CDR1 WNHNN and CDR2 SYGVQD (reference sequence). The CDR3 spans 18 residues. The V end lost 7 bases, the J end lost 5 bases, and 26 bases lay between the germline ends. CDR3 sequence reads: CASIRPGGVGCPNEKLFF. The CDR3, as DNA: TGCGCCAGCATTCGTCCAGGAGGAGTCGGTTGCCCCAATGAAAAACTGTTTTTT.

This chain connects TRBV6-1 to TRBJ2-7; TRBD1 agrees at 7 bases. The CDR3 loop spans 15 amino acids. Losses at the gene ends were 3 bases for V and 0 bases for J; bases not matched to a gene: 5. Germline lookup yields CDR1 MNHNS and CDR2 SASEGT. The CDR3 bases are TGTGCCAGCAGTGACCCAGGACAGGTCTCCTACGAGCAGTACTTC. Encoded protein: CASSDPGQVSYEQYF.

V gene TRBV6-5 combines with J gene TRBJ2-5, with D unresolved. The CDR3 sequence is 13 residues long. CDR1 is MNHEY and CDR2 is SVGAGI in the germline V gene. The germline V and J ends were trimmed by 6 bases and 1 base, with 9 bases remaining between them. CDR3 coding DNA: TGTGCCAGCAGGATTGCGGTCCAAGAGACCCAGTACTTC. It translates to CASRIAVQETQYF.

The V gene is TRBV28, the J gene TRBJ1-3; D is uncertain. The germline V gene has CDR1 MDHEN and CDR2 SYDVKM. The CDR3 runs 14 residues. Trimming shortened V by 7 bases and J by 7 bases, and 17 bases separated the two germline ends. The CDR3 loop reads CASTLGQSMNTIYF. The CDR3 DNA sequence: TGTGCCAGCACCCTAGGGCAGTCAATGAACACCATATATTTT. The full variable domain, rest sourced from reference TRBV28 and TRBJ1-3, is DVKVTQSSRYLVKRTGEKVFLECVQDMDHENMFWYRQDPGLGLRLIYFSYDVKMKEKGDIPEGYSVSREKKERFSLILESASTNQTSMYLCASTLGQSMNTIYFGEGSWLTVV.

A note on this clone: Other DNA sequences in this specimen translate into the identical CDR3. The chain carries TRBV5-4 and TRBJ2-7; a possible D gene is TRBD1 (6 bases). V lost 2 bases to trimming and J lost 2 bases, with 8 bases between them. This CDR3 has 13 amino acids. Germline V gives CDR1 SGHNT, CDR2 YYREEE (reference sequence). The CDR3 here is CASSLQGTYEQYF. CDR3 in DNA: TGTGCCAGCAGCTTACAGGGAACCTACGAGCAGTACTTC.

A note on this clone: In the same sample, other DNA sequences code for this CDR3. The CDR3: CASSFGGSYEQYF. In DNA form, the CDR3 reads TGTGCCAGCAGCTTTGGAGGTTCCTACGAGCAGTACTTC. V and J are TRBV11-2 and TRBJ2-7, with D perhaps matching TRBD2 (5 bases). The germline V and J ends were trimmed by 3 bases and 1 base, with 7 bases remaining between them. Germline V CDR1 and CDR2: SGHAT, FQNNGV. The CDR3 extends over 13 amino acids.

The V call is TRBV4-3, the J call TRBJ2-3, with TRBD2 identical over 7 bases. Germline V gene data show CDR1 as LGHNA and CDR2 as YSLEER. The CDR3 extends over 15 amino acids. V lost 0 bases and J lost 2; bases outside the gene matches: 2. CDR3 sequence (DNA): TGCGCCAGCAGCCAAGAACTAGCGTTCACAGATACGCAGTATTTT. This codes for CASSQELAFTDTQYF.

The chain combines TRBV15 with TRBJ2-2; D is undetermined. This CDR3 region has 13 residues. V was shortened by 4 bases and J by 7 bases, with 10 bases between the two germline ends. Germline values: CDR1 LNHNV, CDR2 YYDKDF (reference sequence). The CDR3 protein is CATSKEDGGELFF. DNA of the CDR3: TGTGCCACCAGCAAAGAGGATGGCGGGGAGCTGTTTTTT.

In this sample, this clone turned up once. The V call is TRBV2, the J call TRBJ2-7, with D hard to call. This CDR3 is built from 11 residues. CDR1 and CDR2 from the germline V gene are SNHLY and FYNNEI. Trimming stripped 1 base from V and 6 bases from J, with 4 bases between. In nucleotides, the CDR3 is TGTGCCAGCAGTGAAGACATCGAGCAGTACTTC. Amino acid sequence: CASSEDIEQYF.

The chain couples TRBV9 to TRBJ2-1; TRBD2 agrees at 11 bases. The CDR3 loop spans 16 amino acids. CDR1 and CDR2 from the germline V gene are SGDLS and YYNGEE. V was clipped by 0 bases and J by 12 bases; unmatched bases: 11. Here the CDR3 reads CASSVAAAGTSGGQFF. As DNA, the CDR3 is TGTGCCAGCAGCGTAGCGGCGGCCGGGACTAGCGGAGGGCAGTTCTTC.

Concerning this clone: This CDR3 is also generated by other DNA sequences in the sample. V gene TRBV30 combines with J gene TRBJ2-1; perhaps TRBD1 as D (6 bases). V was shortened by 3 bases and J by 3 bases, with 6 bases between the two germline ends. The germline V gene encodes CDR1 GTSNPN and CDR2 SVGIG (reference sequence). This CDR3 comprises 12 residues. The CDR3 loop reads CAWRDSYNEQFF. CDR3 sequence (DNA): TGTGCCTGGAGGGACAGCTACAATGAGCAGTTCTTC.

This clone was detected only once. The chain links TRBV4-3 to TRBJ2-6; perhaps TRBD1 as D (6 bases). V lost 0 bases and J lost 0, with 15 bases in between. This CDR3 has 19 residues. From germline, CDR1 is LGHNA and CDR2 YSLEER. The CDR3 sequence is CASSQEVGQGLSGANVLTF. Here the CDR3 DNA reads TGCGCCAGCAGCCAAGAAGTAGGGCAGGGGCTCTCTGGGGCCAACGTCCTGACTTTC.

Of note for this clone: The same CDR3 also results from other DNA sequences found in this sample. The chain links TRBV18 to TRBJ1-1; 9 bases fit TRBD1. CDR1 is KGHSH, CDR2 LQKENI, per germline. The CDR3 has 15 amino acids. Germline trimming cut 4 bases from V and 1 base from J; bases unmatched to any gene: 4. The CDR3 sequence: CASSLQGAGNTEAFF. As DNA, the CDR3 is TGTGCCAGCTCACTACAGGGGGCGGGGAACACTGAAGCTTTCTTT.

The chain employs TRBV18 and TRBJ1-5; 9 nucleotides line up with TRBD1. The germline V gene encodes CDR1 KGHSH and CDR2 LQKENI. The trim removed 5 bases at V and 5 bases at J, leaving 10 bases unmatched. The CDR3 extends over 16 amino acids. The CDR3 region is CASSSPGQGSHQPQHF. The DNA of the CDR3 is TGTGCCAGCTCATCGCCGGGACAGGGTTCCCATCAGCCCCAGCATTTT.

The rearrangement uses TRBV6-5 and TRBJ2-3; D ambiguous. Germline V lookup: CDR1 MNHEY, CDR2 SVGAGI. Between the trimmed V and J ends, which lost 7 bases and 0 bases, there was a span of 11 bases. This CDR3 contains 14 residues. CDR3 sequence reads: CASKAEVSTDTQYF. CDR3 DNA sequence: TGTGCCAGCAAAGCAGAGGTTAGCACAGATACGCAGTATTTT.

This clone has just a few counts. The J gene is TRBJ1-6, the V gene TRBV27, with D maybe TRBD1 (6 bases). This CDR3 contains 13 residues. Germline CDR1 and CDR2: MNHEY and SMNVEV (reference sequence). V dropped 8 bases and J dropped 6 bases, with 11 bases sitting between them. The chain's CDR3 is CASGGRGNSPLHF. CDR3 nucleotides: TGTGCCAGCGGGGGGCGAGGTAATTCACCCCTCCACTTT.

V usage is TRBV28 and J usage is TRBJ2-5; the match to TRBD2 covers 10 bases. The CDR3 spans 14 residues. Germline CDR1 MDHEN, CDR2 SYDVKM. V shed 6 bases, J shed 9 bases, and the junction held 10 bases outside the gene matches. CDR3: CASRLAGIGTAQYF. In DNA form, the CDR3 reads TGTGCCAGCAGACTAGCGGGGATCGGGACGGCCCAGTACTTC.

The chain employs TRBV9 and TRBJ2-7, with TRBD1 matching over 9 bases. CDR1 is SGDLS, CDR2 YYNGEE, per germline. Trimming removed 0 bases from V and 7 bases from J; junction bases left unmatched: 11. The CDR3 totals 16 residues. The CDR3 DNA is TGTGCCAGCAGCGTAGGGTGGGGGACAGGGTCGAGGGAGCAGTACTTC. Residues: CASSVGWGTGSREQYF. Complete variable domain (other parts from reference TRBV9 and TRBJ2-7): DSGVTQTPKHLITATGQRVTLRCSPRSGDLSVYWYQQSLDQGLQFLIQYYNGEERAKGNILERFSAQQFPDLHSELNLSSLELGDSALYFCASSVGWGTGSREQYFGPGTRLTVT.

This clone is a singleton in its sample. J is TRBJ1-2 and V is TRBV2; tentatively, D is TRBD1 (5 bases). This CDR3 region has 13 residues. Between the trimmed V and J ends, which lost 5 bases and 8 bases, there was a span of 15 bases. Germline assignment: CDR1 SNHLY and CDR2 FYNNEI. The DNA for the CDR3 is TGTGCCAGCAGTCTCCAGGGATTGGACGGCTACACCTTC. Encoded protein: CASSLQGLDGYTF.